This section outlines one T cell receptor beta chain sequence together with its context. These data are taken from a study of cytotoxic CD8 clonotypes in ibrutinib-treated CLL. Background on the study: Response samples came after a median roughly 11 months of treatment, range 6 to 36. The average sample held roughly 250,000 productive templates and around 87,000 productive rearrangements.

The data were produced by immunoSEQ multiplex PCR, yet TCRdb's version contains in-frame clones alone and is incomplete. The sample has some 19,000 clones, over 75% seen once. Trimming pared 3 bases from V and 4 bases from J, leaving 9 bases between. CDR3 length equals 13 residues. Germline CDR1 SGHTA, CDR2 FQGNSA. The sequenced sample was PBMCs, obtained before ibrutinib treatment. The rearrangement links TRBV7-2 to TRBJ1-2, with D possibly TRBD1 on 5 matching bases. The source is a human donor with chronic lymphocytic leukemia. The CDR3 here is CASSFFQGYGYTF. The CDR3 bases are TGTGCCAGCAGCTTTTTTCAGGGCTATGGCTACACCTTC. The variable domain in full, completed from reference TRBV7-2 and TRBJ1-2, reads GAGVSQSPSNKVTEKGKDVELRCDPISGHTALYWYRQSLGQGLEFLIYFQGNSAPDKSGLPSDRFSAERTGGSVSTLTIQRTQQEDSAVYLCASSFFQGYGYTFGSGTRLTVV.